The clone carrying this T cell receptor (beta chain) has only one observation. The record originates from a study of blood T cell repertoires in COVID-19. Study at large: T cells, B-cell-depleted T cells, or PBMCs supplied cDNA or gDNA.

Germline CDR1 reads MDHEN; CDR2 reads SYDVKM. The CDR3 consists of 13 residues. The J segment lost 6 bases and the V segment lost 7 bases, leaving 7 bases of the junction unmatched. Assay: immunoSEQ multiplex PCR; the TCRdb copy retains only in-frame clones and omits some. The repertoire has roughly 300,000 clones, 84% of them found once; the top ten carry over 1.3%. This rearrangement joins TRBV28 to TRBJ1-2; 8 nucleotides agree with TRBD1. Sequencing was performed on peripheral blood. The TCR comes from a human donor with COVID-19, enrolled during active disease. The donor label of this sample is uncertain. In nucleotides, the CDR3 is TGTGCCAGCATTCCTCAGGGGGCGCATGGCTACACCTTC. The encoded protein is CASIPQGAHGYTF.